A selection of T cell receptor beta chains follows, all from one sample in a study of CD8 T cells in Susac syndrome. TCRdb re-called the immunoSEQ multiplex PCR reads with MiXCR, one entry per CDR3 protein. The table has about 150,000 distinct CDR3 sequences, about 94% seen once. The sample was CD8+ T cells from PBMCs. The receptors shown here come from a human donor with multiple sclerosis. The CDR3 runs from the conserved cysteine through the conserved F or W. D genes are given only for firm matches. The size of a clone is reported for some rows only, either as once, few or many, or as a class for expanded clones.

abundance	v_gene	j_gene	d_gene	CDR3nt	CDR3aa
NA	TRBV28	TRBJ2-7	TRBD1	TGTGCCAGCAGCCCGGACAGGGGGCGGTACGAGCAGTACTTC	CASSPDRGRYEQYF
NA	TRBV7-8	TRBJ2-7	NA	TGTGCCAGCAGCTTAGGGGTATGGGACTACGAGCAGTACTTC	CASSLGVWDYEQYF
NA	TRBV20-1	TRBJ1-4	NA	TGCAGTGTTTCCGGGTTTGCAACTAATGAAAAACTGTTTTTT	CSVSGFATNEKLFF
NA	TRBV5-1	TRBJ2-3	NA	TGCGCCAGCAGCTTGAAGGGAACGCAAGATACGCAGTATTTT	CASSLKGTQDTQYF
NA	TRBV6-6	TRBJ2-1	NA	TGTGCCAGCAGACTCTCAGGAAGCTCCTACAATGAGCAGTTCTTC	CASRLSGSSYNEQFF
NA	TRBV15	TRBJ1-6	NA	TGTGCCACCAGCAGAGATAGAGGGGCAGGTTCACCCCTCCACTTT	CATSRDRGAGSPLHF
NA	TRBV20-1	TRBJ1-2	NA	TGCAGTGCTAGAAATAGGCTCGACTATGGCTACACCTTC	CSARNRLDYGYTF
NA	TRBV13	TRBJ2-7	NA	TGTGCCAGCACCCATGGGGCCGGTTACGAGCAGTACTTC	CASTHGAGYEQYF
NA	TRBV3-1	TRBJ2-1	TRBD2	TGTGCCAGCAGGCCCCGGTCTAGCGGGGCTTACAATGAGCAGTTCTTC	CASRPRSSGAYNEQFF
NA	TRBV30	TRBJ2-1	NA	TGTGCCTGGAGCCTTGGTGGGGAGCAGTTCTTC	CAWSLGGEQFF
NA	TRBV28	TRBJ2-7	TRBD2	TGTGCCAGCAGTTCCCAGACTAGCTGGCCTTCCTCCTACGAGCAGTACTTC	CASSSQTSWPSSYEQYF
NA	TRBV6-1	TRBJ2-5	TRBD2	TGTGCCAGCAGCCCTCTGGGCGGGGGAATTGAAGAGACCCAGTACTTC	CASSPLGGGIEETQYF
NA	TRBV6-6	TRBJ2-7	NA	TGTGCCAGCAGTTACCAGGGGCAGGGGCACTACGAGCAGTACTTC	CASSYQGQGHYEQYF
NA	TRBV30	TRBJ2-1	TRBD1	TGTGCCTGCACCGACCAAGGTGTCAGGGGGTTCGTGGCCCCCTCCTACAATGAGCAGTTCTTC	CACTDQGVRGFVAPSYNEQFF
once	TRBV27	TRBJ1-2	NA	TGTGCCAGCAGTTTAGGGAGAGCTTCTAACTATGGCTACACCTTC	CASSLGRASNYGYTF
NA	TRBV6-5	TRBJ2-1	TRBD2	TGTGCCAGCAGTTTCCGGACTAGCGGGGTCTACAATGAGCAGTTCTTC	CASSFRTSGVYNEQFF
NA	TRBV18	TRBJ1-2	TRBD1	TGTGCCAGCTCAACCCCGGGACAGCCTAACTATGGCTACACCTTC	CASSTPGQPNYGYTF
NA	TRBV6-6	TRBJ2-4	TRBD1	TGTGCCAGCAGTTACTCTGCGGGACAGGACATTCAGTACTTC	CASSYSAGQDIQYF
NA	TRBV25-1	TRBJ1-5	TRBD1	TGTGCCAGCAGTGAATATGGGACAGATAGCAATCAGCCCCAGCATTTT	CASSEYGTDSNQPQHF
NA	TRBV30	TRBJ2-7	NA	TGTGCCTGGGGGGCTTACGAGCAGTACTTC	CAWGAYEQYF
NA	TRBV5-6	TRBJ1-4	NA	TGTGCCAGCAGCTTGGGACATATGGTTGAAAAACTGTTTTTT	CASSLGHMVEKLFF
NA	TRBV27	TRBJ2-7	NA	TGTGCCAGCAGACCAACCGGGTTAAGGTACGAGCAGTACTTC	CASRPTGLRYEQYF
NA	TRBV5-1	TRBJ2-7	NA	TGCGCCAGCAGCTTGCGACTAGCCTACGAGCAGTACTTC	CASSLRLAYEQYF
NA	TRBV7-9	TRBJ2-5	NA	TGTGCCAGCAGCCACACGGAGACCCAGTACTTC	CASSHTETQYF
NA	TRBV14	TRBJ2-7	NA	TGTGCCAGCAGCCAAGTACCGGCAAACGAGCAGTACTTC	CASSQVPANEQYF
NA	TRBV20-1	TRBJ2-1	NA	TGCAGTGCTAGTTCGGCGGGGGCGTCCTACAATGAGCAGTTCTTC	CSASSAGASYNEQFF
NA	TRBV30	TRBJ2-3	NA	TGTGCCTGGGCCGGGGTTGCCCCTCTGGATACGCAGTATTTT	CAWAGVAPLDTQYF
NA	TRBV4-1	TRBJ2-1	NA	TGCGCCAGCAGGGGGCAGGGGCCTAATGAGCAGTTCTTC	CASRGQGPNEQFF
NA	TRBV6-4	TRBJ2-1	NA	TGTGCCAGCAGTGACTCGCCGGAAAATGAGCAGTTCTTC	CASSDSPENEQFF
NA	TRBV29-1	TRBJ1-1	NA	TGCAGCGTTGCGCAGAACACTGAAGCTTTCTTT	CSVAQNTEAFF
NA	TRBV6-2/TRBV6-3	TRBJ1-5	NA	TGTGCCAGCAGTTACGAAGCGGGAGCGGGTCAGCCCCAGCATTTT	CASSYEAGAGQPQHF